The sequence of this TCR beta chain was determined in a study of coeliac disease. The method was immunoSEQ multiplex PCR; TCRdb's version includes in-frame clones alone and lacks a portion of them. The sample contains more than 3,000 clones, about 47% of which appear only once. Findings and caveats of the study: Most TRB amino acid sequences occurred in only one sample.

The CDR3 runs to 13 residues. V was pared by 6 bases and J by 6 bases, with 9 bases between. Germline-derived CDR1 and CDR2 are LNHDA and SQIVND (reference sequence). This clone is large. What it recognizes is unknown. The rearrangement joins TRBV19 to TRBJ1-6; no firm D call. This clonotype was obtained from a woman between 65 and 79 years old with celiac disease. Material: intraepithelial lymphocytes from the gut. In DNA form, the CDR3 reads TGTGCCAGTAGAGCTGAGGGTAATTCACCCCTCCACTTT. Its protein is CASRAEGNSPLHF.